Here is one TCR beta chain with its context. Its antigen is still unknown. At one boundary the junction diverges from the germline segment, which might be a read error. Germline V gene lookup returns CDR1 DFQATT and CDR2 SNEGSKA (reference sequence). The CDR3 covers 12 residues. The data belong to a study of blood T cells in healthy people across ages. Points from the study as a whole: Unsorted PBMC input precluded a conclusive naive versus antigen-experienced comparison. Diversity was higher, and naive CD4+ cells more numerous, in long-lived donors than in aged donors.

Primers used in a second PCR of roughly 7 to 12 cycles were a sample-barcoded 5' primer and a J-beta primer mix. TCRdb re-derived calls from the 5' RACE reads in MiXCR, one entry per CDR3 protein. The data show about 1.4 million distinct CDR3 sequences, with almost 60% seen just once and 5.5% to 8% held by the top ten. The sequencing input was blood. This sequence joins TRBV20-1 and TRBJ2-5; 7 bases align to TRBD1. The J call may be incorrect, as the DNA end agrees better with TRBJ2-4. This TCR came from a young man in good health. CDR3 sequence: CNASHRGDIQYF. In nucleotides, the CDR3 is TGCAATGCTAGTCACAGGGGAGACATTCAGTACTTC.